This T cell receptor (beta chain) was observed in a study of T-cell memory formation after mild COVID-19. This clonotype came up a few times. The target antigen is unknown. MiXCR was run by TCRdb on the 5' RACE reads, yielding one entry per CDR3 protein. The sample holds roughly 380,000 distinct CDR3 sequences, around 30% seen once. Overall study results and limits: Day 15 to 85 contracting clones showed balanced CD4/CD8; day 15 to 37 expanders favored CD4+.

CDR1 and CDR2 (germline): LNHDA, SQIVND (reference sequence). V shed 8 bases, J shed 6 bases, and the junction held 8 bases outside the gene matches. The CDR3 runs 13 residues. This TCR was recovered from an adult woman who had mild COVID-19 (a few samples of this study predate the infection). Cell type and time point are not known. The chain has TRBV19 and TRBJ2-7; 9 bases line up with TRBD2. Sequencing used PBMCs or a T cell subset sorted from them (not recorded which). CDR3 amino acids: CASGIAGASEQYF. CDR3 sequence (DNA): TGTGCCAGTGGCATAGCGGGAGCGTCCGAGCAGTACTTC.